Given below is one T cell receptor beta chain in context. Its antigen remains unknown. This record belongs to a study of long-term antiretroviral therapy in people with HIV. Study-wide context: The study's earliest collections predate the 2015 immediate-ART recommendation by about a decade. Whole-study findings and limits: Collection of the blood, which took place between about 2003 and 2018, possibly occurred under older ART regimens.

This CDR3 has 14 residues. V was shortened by 4 bases and J by 1 base, with 6 bases between the two germline ends. CDR1 and CDR2 from the germline V gene are SGHRS and YFSETQ. The libraries were made with immunoSEQ v3.0 at survey level. The table came from immunoSEQ multiplex PCR; TCRdb's copy has only in-frame clones and leaves some out. This table has 15,000 to 20,000 clones, about three quarters appearing once. The specimen comprised unsorted PBMCs, sampled 2.9 years after starting antiretroviral therapy. The TCR originated in a young woman with HIV. The rearrangement joins TRBV5-1 to TRBJ2-6; no firm D call. The CDR3 region is CASSPGSGANVLTF. The CDR3 region has the DNA TGCGCCAGCAGCCCTGGATCTGGGGCCAACGTCCTGACTTTC.